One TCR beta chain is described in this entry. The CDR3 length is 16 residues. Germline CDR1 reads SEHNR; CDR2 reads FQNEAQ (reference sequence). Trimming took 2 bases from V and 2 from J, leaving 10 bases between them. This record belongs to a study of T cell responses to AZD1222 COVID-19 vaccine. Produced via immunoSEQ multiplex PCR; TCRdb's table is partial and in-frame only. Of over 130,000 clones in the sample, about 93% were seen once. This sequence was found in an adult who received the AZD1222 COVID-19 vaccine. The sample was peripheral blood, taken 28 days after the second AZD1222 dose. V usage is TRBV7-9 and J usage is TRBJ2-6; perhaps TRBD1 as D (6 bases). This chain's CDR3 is CASSLPPGAGANVLTF. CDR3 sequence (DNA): TGTGCCAGCAGCTTACCTCCAGGGGCTGGGGCCAACGTCCTGACTTTC.